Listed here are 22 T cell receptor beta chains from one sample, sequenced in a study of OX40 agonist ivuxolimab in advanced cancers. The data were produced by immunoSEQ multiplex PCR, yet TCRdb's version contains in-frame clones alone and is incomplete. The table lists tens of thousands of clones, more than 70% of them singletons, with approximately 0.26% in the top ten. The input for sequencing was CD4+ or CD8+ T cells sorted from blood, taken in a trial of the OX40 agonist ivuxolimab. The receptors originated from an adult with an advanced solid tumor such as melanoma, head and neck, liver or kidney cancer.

Here the CDR3 reads CASMGGRTDTQYF. Written as DNA, the CDR3 is TGTGCCAGCATGGGGGGGCGCACAGATACGCAGTATTTT. The V and J genes are TRBV6-6 and TRBJ2-3; possibly TRBD2 for D (7 bases). With 7 bases removed from V and 1 base from J, the gap between germline ends came to 9 bases. The CDR3 runs 13 residues. Germline CDR1 and CDR2: MNHNY and SVGAGI (reference sequence).

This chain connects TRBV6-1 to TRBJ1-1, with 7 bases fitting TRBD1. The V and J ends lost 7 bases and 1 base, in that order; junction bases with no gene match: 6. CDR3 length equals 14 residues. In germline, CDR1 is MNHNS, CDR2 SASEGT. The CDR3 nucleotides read TGTGCCAGCACCGCGGGACAGACGAACACTGAAGCTTTCTTT. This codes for CASTAGQTNTEAFF.

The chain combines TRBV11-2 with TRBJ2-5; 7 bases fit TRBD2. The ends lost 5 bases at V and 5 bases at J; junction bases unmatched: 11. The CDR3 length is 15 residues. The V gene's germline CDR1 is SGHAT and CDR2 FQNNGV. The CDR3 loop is CASSPRRRGGETQYF. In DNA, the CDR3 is TGTGCCAGCAGCCCACGACGGAGGGGAGGGGAGACCCAGTACTTC.

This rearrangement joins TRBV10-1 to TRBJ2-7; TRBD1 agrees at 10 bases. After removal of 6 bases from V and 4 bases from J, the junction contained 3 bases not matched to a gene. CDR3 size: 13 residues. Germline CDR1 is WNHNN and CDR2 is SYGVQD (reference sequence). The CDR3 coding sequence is TGCGCCAGCAGCGGGACAGGGGCTTACGAGCAGTACTTC. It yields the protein CASSGTGAYEQYF.

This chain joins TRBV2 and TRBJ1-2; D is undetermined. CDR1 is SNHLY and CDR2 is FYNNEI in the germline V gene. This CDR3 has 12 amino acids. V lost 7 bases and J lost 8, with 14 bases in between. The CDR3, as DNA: TGTGCCAGCAAGGACCTCCCTCAGGGCTACACCTTC. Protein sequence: CASKDLPQGYTF.

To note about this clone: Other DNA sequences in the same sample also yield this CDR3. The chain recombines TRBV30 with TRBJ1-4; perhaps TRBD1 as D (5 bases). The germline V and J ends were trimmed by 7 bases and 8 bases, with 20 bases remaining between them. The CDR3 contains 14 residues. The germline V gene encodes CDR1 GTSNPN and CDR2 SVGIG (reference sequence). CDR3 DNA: TGTGCCTTACCTAGGACACCCAGAAGGGAAAAACTGTTTTTT. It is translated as CALPRTPRREKLFF.

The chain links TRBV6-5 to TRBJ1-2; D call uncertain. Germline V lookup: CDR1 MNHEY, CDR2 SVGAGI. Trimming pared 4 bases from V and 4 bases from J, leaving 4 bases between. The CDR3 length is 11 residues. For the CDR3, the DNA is TGTGCCAGCAGTTCGAGCTATGGCTACACCTTC. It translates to CASSSSYGYTF.

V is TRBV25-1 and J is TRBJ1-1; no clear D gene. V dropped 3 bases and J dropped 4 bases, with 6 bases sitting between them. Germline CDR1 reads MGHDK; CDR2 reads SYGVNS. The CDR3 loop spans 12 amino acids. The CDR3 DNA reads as TGTGCCAGCAGTGATTTACGCACTGAAGCTTTCTTT. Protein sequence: CASSDLRTEAFF.

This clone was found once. The CDR3 DNA follows: TGTGCCAGCTCACCAGCGGGACAGGGGGCGAGTTATGGCTACACCTTC. Translated, it gives CASSPAGQGASYGYTF. The chain uses TRBV18 and TRBJ1-2; 12 positions agree with TRBD1. The CDR3 length is 16 residues. Germline assignment: CDR1 KGHSH and CDR2 LQKENI. J gave up 5 bases and V 2 bases, and 6 bases lay outside the gene matches.

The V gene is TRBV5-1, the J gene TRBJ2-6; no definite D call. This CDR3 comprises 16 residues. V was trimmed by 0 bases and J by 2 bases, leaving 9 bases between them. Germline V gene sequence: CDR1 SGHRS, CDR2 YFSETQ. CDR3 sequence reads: CASSLVPTTGANVLTF. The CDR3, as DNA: TGCGCCAGCAGCTTGGTCCCCACAACTGGGGCCAACGTCCTGACTTTC. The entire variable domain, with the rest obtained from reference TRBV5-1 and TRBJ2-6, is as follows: KAGVTQTPRYLIKTRGQQVTLSCSPISGHRSVSWYQQTPGQGLQFLFEYFSETQRNKGNFPGRFSGRQFSNSRSEMNVSTLELGDSALYLCASSLVPTTGANVLTFGAGSRLTVL.

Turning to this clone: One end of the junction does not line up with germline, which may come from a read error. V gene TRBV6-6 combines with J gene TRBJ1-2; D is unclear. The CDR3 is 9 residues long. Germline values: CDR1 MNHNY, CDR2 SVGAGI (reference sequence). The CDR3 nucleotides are TGTGCCAGCAGTAAAACCCTCTCCTTC. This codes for CASSKTLSF.

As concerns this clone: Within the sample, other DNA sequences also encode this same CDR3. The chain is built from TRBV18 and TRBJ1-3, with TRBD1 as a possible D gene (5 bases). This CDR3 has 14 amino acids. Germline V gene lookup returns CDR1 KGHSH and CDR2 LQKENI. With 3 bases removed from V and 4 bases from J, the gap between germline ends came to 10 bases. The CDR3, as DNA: TGTGCCAGCTCACCCCAGGGTACGGGAAACACCATATATTTT. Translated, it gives CASSPQGTGNTIYF.

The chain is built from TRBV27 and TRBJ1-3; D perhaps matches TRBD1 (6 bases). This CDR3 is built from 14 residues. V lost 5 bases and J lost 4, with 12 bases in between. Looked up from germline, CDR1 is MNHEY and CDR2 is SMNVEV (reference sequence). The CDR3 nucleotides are TGTGCCAGCAGTACAGGGTTGACGGGAAACACCATATATTTT. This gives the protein CASSTGLTGNTIYF.

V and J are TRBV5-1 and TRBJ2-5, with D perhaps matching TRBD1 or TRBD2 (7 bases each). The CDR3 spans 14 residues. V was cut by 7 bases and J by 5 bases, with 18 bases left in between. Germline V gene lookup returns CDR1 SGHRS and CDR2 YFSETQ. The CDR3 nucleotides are TGCGCCAGCTGCCAGGGGGGAGGGGGCGAGACCCAGTACTTC. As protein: CASCQGGGGETQYF.

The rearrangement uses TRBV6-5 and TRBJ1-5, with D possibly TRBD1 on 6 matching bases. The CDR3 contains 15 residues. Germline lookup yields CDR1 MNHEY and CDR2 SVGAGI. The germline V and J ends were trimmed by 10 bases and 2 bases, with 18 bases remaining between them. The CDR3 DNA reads TGTGCCACCGCGGCCGGGACAATGGGCAATCAGCCCCAGCATTTT. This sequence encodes CATAAGTMGNQPQHF.

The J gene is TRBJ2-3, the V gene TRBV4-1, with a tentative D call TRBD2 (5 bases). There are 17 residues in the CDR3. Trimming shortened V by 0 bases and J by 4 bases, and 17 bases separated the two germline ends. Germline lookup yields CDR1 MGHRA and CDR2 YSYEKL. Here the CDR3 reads CASSQELGASPPDTQYF. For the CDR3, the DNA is TGCGCCAGCAGCCAAGAACTAGGCGCTAGCCCCCCAGATACGCAGTATTTT.

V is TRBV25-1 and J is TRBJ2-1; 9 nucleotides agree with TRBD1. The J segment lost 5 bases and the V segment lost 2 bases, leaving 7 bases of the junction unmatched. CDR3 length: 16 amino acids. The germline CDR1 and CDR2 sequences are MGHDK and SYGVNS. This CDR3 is CASSEPGQGRDNEQFF. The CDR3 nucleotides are TGTGCCAGCAGTGAACCGGGACAGGGTAGGGACAATGAGCAGTTCTTC.

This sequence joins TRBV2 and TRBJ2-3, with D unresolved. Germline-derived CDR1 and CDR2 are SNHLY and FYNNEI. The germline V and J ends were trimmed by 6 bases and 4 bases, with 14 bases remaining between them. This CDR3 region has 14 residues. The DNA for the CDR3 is TGTGCCAGCAGCCAACCCTTAGTTGCAGATACGCAGTATTTT. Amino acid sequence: CASSQPLVADTQYF.

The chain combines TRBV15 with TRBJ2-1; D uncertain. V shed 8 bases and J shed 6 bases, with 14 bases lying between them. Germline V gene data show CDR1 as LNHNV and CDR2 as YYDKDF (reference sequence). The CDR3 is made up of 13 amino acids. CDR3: CATASGSLNEQFF. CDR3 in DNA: TGTGCCACCGCCTCCGGATCGCTCAATGAGCAGTTCTTC.

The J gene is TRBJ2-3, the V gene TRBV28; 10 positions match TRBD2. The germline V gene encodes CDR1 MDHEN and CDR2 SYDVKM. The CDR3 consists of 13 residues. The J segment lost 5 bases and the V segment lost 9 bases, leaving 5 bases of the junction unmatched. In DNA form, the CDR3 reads TGTGCCAGTTTAGCGGGGGGCCGAGATACGCAGTATTTT. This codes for CASLAGGRDTQYF.

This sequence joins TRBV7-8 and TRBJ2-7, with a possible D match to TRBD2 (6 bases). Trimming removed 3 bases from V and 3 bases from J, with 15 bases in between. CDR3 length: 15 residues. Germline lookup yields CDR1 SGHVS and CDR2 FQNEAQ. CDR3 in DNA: TGTGCCAGCAGCTTCACCCCGGGGGAAAACTACGAGCAGTACTTC. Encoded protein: CASSFTPGENYEQYF.

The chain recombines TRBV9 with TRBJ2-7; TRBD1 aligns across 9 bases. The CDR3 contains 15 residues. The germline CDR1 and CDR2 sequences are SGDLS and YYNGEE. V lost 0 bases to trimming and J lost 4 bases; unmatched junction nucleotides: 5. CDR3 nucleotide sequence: TGTGCCAGCAGCGTAGAGGGACAGGGAAGGTACGAGCAGTACTTC. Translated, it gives CASSVEGQGRYEQYF. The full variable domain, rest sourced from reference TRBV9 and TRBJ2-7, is DSGVTQTPKHLITATGQRVTLRCSPRSGDLSVYWYQQSLDQGLQFLIQYYNGEERAKGNILERFSAQQFPDLHSELNLSSLELGDSALYFCASSVEGQGRYEQYFGPGTRLTVT.